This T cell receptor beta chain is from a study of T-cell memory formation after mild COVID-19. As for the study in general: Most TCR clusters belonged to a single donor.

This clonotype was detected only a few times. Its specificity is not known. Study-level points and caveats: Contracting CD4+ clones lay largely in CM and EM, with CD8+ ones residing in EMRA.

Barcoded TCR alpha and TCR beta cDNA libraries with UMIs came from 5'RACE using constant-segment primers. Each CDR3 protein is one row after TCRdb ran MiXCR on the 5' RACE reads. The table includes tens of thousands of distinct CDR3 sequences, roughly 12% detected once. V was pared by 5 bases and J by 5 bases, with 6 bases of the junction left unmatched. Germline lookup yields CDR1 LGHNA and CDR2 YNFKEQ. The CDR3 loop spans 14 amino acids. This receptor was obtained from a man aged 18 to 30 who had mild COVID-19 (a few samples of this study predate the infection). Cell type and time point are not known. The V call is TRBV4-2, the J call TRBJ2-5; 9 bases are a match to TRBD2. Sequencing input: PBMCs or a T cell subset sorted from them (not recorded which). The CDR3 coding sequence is TGTGCCAGCAGCTCCGGGACTAGCCGGGAGACCCAGTACTTC. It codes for CASSSGTSRETQYF.